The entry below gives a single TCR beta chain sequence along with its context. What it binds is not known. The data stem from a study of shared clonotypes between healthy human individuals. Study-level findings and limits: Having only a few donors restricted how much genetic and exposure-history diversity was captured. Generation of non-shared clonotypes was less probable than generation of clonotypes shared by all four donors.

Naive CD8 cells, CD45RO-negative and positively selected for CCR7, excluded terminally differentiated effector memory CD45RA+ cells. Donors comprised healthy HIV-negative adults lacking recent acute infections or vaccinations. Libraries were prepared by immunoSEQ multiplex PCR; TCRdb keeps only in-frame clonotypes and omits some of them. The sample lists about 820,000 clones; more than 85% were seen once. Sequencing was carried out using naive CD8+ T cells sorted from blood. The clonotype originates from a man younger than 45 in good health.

CDR3 DNA: TGCGCCAGCAGCCAAGTGGGGACAGGGAATGAGCAGTTCTTC. Translated, it gives CASSQVGTGNEQFF. The V gene is TRBV4-1, the J gene TRBJ2-1, with 9 bases aligning to TRBD1. Germline V gene data show CDR1 as MGHRA and CDR2 as YSYEKL. The CDR3 has 14 residues. The V and J ends lost 1 base and 7 bases, in that order; junction bases with no gene match: 2.